This entry describes one T cell receptor (beta chain). As yet, its antigen is unknown. Clones were read by immunoSEQ multiplex PCR, and TCRdb kept only the in-frame ones, dropping some. The data show 25,000 to 35,000 clones, with over 80% seen just once and over 0.6% held by the top ten. These data belong to a study of T cells in narcolepsy. Study-level points and caveats: Reportedly, autoreactive clonotypes were serially detected in patients' blood but not controls'.

Germline values: CDR1 SGHVS, CDR2 FQNEAQ. The J segment lost 6 bases and the V segment lost 6 bases, leaving 10 bases of the junction unmatched. CDR3 length equals 15 residues. Sequencing was carried out using memory (CD45RA-) CD4+ T cells from blood. The rearrangement links TRBV7-8 to TRBJ1-2; TRBD1 matches at 10 bases. This TCR derives from a human donor in good health. The CDR3 bases are TGTGCCAGCAGACTGGACAGGGGGTCCTGGAATGGCTACACCTTC. This codes for CASRLDRGSWNGYTF.